This TCR beta chain was sequenced during a study of blood T cell repertoires in COVID-19. Original processing notes: Quantification of nucleated cells was approximated via reference gene primer amplification. Repertoires were generated with immunoSEQ multiplex PCR, while TCRdb's copy carries only in-frame clones and drops some. From that table come the V and J calls and clone size; the DNA was used to work out D and trimming. Of 90,000 to 150,000 clones in the sample, roughly 83% are singletons; the top ten hold approximately 4.2%. Per germline, CDR1 SGHRS and CDR2 YFSETQ. The CDR3 sequence is 14 residues long. The V and J ends lost 2 bases and 7 bases respectively, with 15 bases between them.

The sequence came from a woman aged 80 or older with acute or convalescent COVID-19. Sequences were obtained from peripheral blood. This chain links TRBV5-1 with TRBJ1-2, with a possible D match to TRBD1 (6 bases). CDR3 in amino acids: CASSFIGQSAGYTF. CDR3 DNA sequence: TGCGCCAGCAGCTTTATAGGACAGTCCGCTGGCTACACCTTC.